Listed below are T cell receptor beta chains from one sample, sequenced in a study of tumor-infiltrating lymphocytes in primary liver carcinoma. TCRdb recomputed calls from the multiplex PCR reads with MiXCR, one row per CDR3 protein. This table holds around 330,000 distinct CDR3 sequences, almost 60% found once. Sequencing used peripheral blood. These receptors originate from a woman in her twenties or thirties with primary liver carcinoma and hepatitis B virus infection. CDR3s include the opening cysteine and the closing phenylalanine or tryptophan. A D gene is named only where the DNA matches it firmly. Clone size, where shown, is once, few, many, or a class for clones that have expanded.

v_gene,j_gene,abundance,d_gene,CDR3aa,CDR3nt
TRBV7-9,TRBJ1-5,NA,NA,CASSLVAGSPQHF,TGTGCCAGCAGCTTAGTTGCGGGATCGCCCCAGCATTTT
TRBV11-2,TRBJ2-4,NA,NA,CVGSLSSFVAKNIQYF,TGTGTCGGCAGCTTATCCTCCTTTGTAGCCAAAAACATTCAGTACTTC
TRBV6-2/TRBV6-3,TRBJ2-1,many,NA,CASSNNEQFF,TGTGCCAGCAGCAACAATGAGCAGTTCTTC
TRBV11-2,TRBJ2-7,many,TRBD2,CASRSSGSYEQYF,TGTGCCAGCAGATCTAGCGGCTCGTACGAGCAGTACTTC
TRBV12-3/TRBV12-4,TRBJ1-4,NA,NA,CASSLMGSGQLASEKLFF,TGTGCTAGCAGTTTAATGGGTTCGGGACAACTAGCCTCTGAAAAGCTGTTTTTT
TRBV4-1,TRBJ2-3,NA,TRBD2,CASSQDGRVADTQYF,TGCGCCAGCAGCCAAGACGGGAGGGTGGCAGATACGCAGTATTTT
TRBV4-1,TRBJ2-1,many,TRBD2,CASSPITSDEQFF,TGCGCCAGCAGCCCGATCACTAGCGATGAGCAGTTCTTC
TRBV11-2,TRBJ2-3,NA,NA,CASSVRPDLLTDTQYF,TGTGCCAGCAGCGTACGACCAGATCTACTCACAGATACGCAGTATTTT
TRBV5-1,TRBJ2-5,NA,TRBD1,CASSTIPGQASETQYF,TGCGCCAGCAGCACAATACCGGGACAGGCGTCAGAGACCCAGTACTTC
TRBV28,TRBJ2-5,NA,TRBD2,CASNPLLGGVETQYF,TGTGCCAGCAACCCCCTTCTGGGGGGGGTAGAGACCCAGTACTTC